Below, 31 T cell receptor beta chains from the same sample are listed, as sequenced in a study of identical twins. TCRdb ran MiXCR on the 5' RACE reads and lists one entry per CDR3 protein. The sample yields 350,000 to 450,000 distinct CDR3 sequences, roughly 20% seen once. The sample was naive T cells sorted from blood. These receptors were collected from a man aged 45-60 years in good health.

Only a few counts were recorded for this clonotype. The chain joins TRBV28 to TRBJ1-2, with 9 bases identical to TRBD1. The CDR3 length is 15 residues. The J segment lost 4 bases and the V segment lost 5 bases, leaving 8 bases of the junction unmatched. The germline CDR1 and CDR2 sequences are MDHEN and SYDVKM. CDR3 amino acids: CASSVRTGDGYGYTF. The CDR3 DNA reads TGTGCCAGCAGTGTCCGGACAGGGGATGGCTATGGCTACACCTTC.

This sequence joins TRBV29-1 and TRBJ2-7; D may be TRBD1 (6 bases). The CDR3 runs 14 residues. V was clipped by 4 bases and J by 0 bases, with 13 bases between them. The V gene's germline CDR1 is SQVTM and CDR2 ANQGSEA. CDR3 region: CSVARGFSSYEQYF. As DNA, the CDR3 is TGCAGCGTTGCCAGGGGTTTTAGCTCCTACGAGCAGTACTTC.

This clonotype was picked up a small number of times. V gene TRBV20-1 combines with J gene TRBJ2-5; 14 bases are a match to TRBD2. Germline assignment: CDR1 DFQATT and CDR2 SNEGSKA (reference sequence). There are 14 residues in the CDR3. V shed 3 bases, J shed 9 bases, and the junction held 6 bases outside the gene matches. CDR3 residues: CSARSGLAGAAQYF. In nucleotides, the CDR3 is TGCAGTGCTAGGTCGGGACTAGCGGGGGCGGCCCAGTACTTC.

V is TRBV7-9 and J is TRBJ1-1, with a possible D match to TRBD1 (5 bases). Germline loops: CDR1 SEHNR, CDR2 FQNEAQ (reference sequence). Trimming left V 3 bases short and J 0 bases short, with 11 bases between. This CDR3 contains 15 residues. CDR3 in amino acids: CASSFSGFMNTEAFF. The CDR3 nucleotides are TGTGCCAGCAGCTTCTCAGGGTTTATGAACACTGAAGCTTTCTTT.

The gene calls are TRBV5-6 and TRBJ2-3; D possibly uses TRBD1 or TRBD2 (6 bases each). CDR1 is SGHDT, CDR2 YYEEEE, per germline. V lost 0 bases, J lost 2 bases, and 13 bases lay in between. This CDR3 is 16 amino acids long. CDR3 in amino acids: CASSLGPGAFTDTQYF. CDR3 in DNA: TGTGCCAGCAGCTTGGGGCCGGGGGCCTTCACAGATACGCAGTATTTT.

J is TRBJ1-5 and V is TRBV7-2; the D is unclear. The CDR3 length is 13 residues. The germline CDR1 and CDR2 sequences are SGHTA and FQGNSA. V was clipped by 5 bases and J by 7 bases, with 12 bases between them. This CDR3 is CASSNRQGQPQHF. Here the CDR3 DNA reads TGTGCCAGCAGCAATAGACAAGGGCAGCCCCAGCATTTT.

DNA of the CDR3: TGCGCCAGCAGCCAAGGGACCGACTATGGCTACACCTTC. Translated, it gives CASSQGTDYGYTF. The V gene is TRBV4-3, the J gene TRBJ1-2; D is unclear. The CDR3 consists of 13 residues. The germline V gene encodes CDR1 LGHNA and CDR2 YSLEER. Deletions cut 1 base from V and 3 bases from J, with 6 bases between.

A few counts support this clonotype. This chain links TRBV7-8 with TRBJ1-2; 8 nucleotides align to TRBD1. J lost 9 bases, V lost 5 bases, and 11 bases had no gene match. The germline CDR1 and CDR2 sequences are SGHVS and FQNEAQ. This CDR3 comprises 14 residues. CDR3 in amino acids: CASSRLGQGLSYTF. DNA for the CDR3: TGTGCCAGCAGCCGATTAGGACAGGGTCTGAGCTACACCTTC.

This clonotype was seen ten or more times. This rearrangement joins TRBV12-3 or TRBV12-4 to TRBJ2-3, with 15 bases fitting TRBD2. J lost 3 bases, V lost 4 bases, and 8 bases had no gene match. This CDR3 has 18 residues. For the CDR3, the DNA is TGTGCCAGCAGTTGGGGGACTAGCGGGGGGCCTGGGACAGATACGCAGTATTTT. Translating gives CASSWGTSGGPGTDTQYF.

This clonotype appeared many times. This chain uses TRBV12-3 or TRBV12-4 with TRBJ2-7; 8 positions match TRBD2. CDR3 length: 14 residues. The ends lost 3 bases at V and 3 bases at J; junction bases unmatched: 4. The CDR3 reads CASSLSSGGYEQYF. DNA of the CDR3: TGTGCCAGCAGTTTGTCCAGCGGGGGCTACGAGCAGTACTTC.

This clonotype was seen many times. The J gene is TRBJ2-7, the V gene TRBV11-2; 7 nucleotides match TRBD1. V was clipped by 4 bases and J by 5 bases; unmatched bases: 20. This CDR3 spans 18 amino acids. CDR1 and CDR2 from the germline V gene are SGHAT and FQNNGV. CDR3 sequence reads: CASSSQGRTGTALDEQYF. In DNA, the CDR3 is TGTGCCAGCAGCTCCCAAGGAAGAACCGGGACAGCCTTAGACGAGCAGTACTTC.

This clonotype was observed a few times. The rearrangement joins TRBV25-1 to TRBJ1-2; no firm D call. V dropped 5 bases and J dropped 5 bases, with 6 bases sitting between them. The CDR3 spans 11 residues. Germline lookup yields CDR1 MGHDK and CDR2 SYGVNS. The CDR3 reads CASSSGYGYTF. CDR3 nucleotide sequence: TGTGCCAGCAGTTCCGGGTATGGCTACACCTTC.

This clonotype occurred a few times. The chain has TRBV12-3 or TRBV12-4 and TRBJ1-5; D may be TRBD1 (5 bases). V lost 5 bases and J lost 4, with 9 bases in between. CDR3 length: 13 residues. CDR3 protein: CASSAGANQPQHF. The CDR3 DNA sequence: TGTGCCAGCAGTGCCGGGGCTAATCAGCCCCAGCATTTT.

A few counts support this clonotype. The chain joins TRBV4-3 to TRBJ2-3; D possibly corresponds to TRBD2 (6 bases). Deletions cut 2 bases from V and 2 bases from J, with 11 bases between. This CDR3 has 15 amino acids. Germline lookup yields CDR1 LGHNA and CDR2 YSLEER. The CDR3 DNA reads TGCGCCAGCAGCCAAACCCGGGGGTTCACAGATACGCAGTATTTT. Residues: CASSQTRGFTDTQYF.

The chain links TRBV15 to TRBJ2-3, with TRBD2 matching 10 bases. Germline lookup yields CDR1 LNHNV and CDR2 YYDKDF (reference sequence). The CDR3 loop spans 14 amino acids. The trim removed 2 bases at V and 4 bases at J, leaving 0 bases unmatched. The CDR3 here is CATSRLAGADTQYF. In DNA form, the CDR3 reads TGTGCCACCAGCAGACTAGCGGGAGCAGATACGCAGTATTTT.

The chain couples TRBV5-1 to TRBJ1-2, with 9 bases aligning to TRBD1. CDR1 is SGHRS, CDR2 YFSETQ, per germline. The V gene end was trimmed by 0 bases and the J gene end by 2 bases; junction bases not matched to a gene: 2. This CDR3 has 15 amino acids. CDR3 nucleotides: TGCGCCAGCAGCTTGGGGGACAGGGAAAACTATGGCTACACCTTC. Translation gives CASSLGDRENYGYTF.

This clonotype was detected only a few times. CDR3 bases: TGCAGTGCTACGAGACTAGCGGGAGAGACAGATACGCAGTATTTT. Translation: CSATRLAGETDTQYF. This chain uses TRBV20-1 with TRBJ2-3; 12 positions agree with TRBD2. The CDR3 has 15 residues. J lost 3 bases, V lost 4 bases, and 5 bases had no gene match. The germline V gene encodes CDR1 DFQATT and CDR2 SNEGSKA (reference sequence).

This clonotype was seen a handful of times. The chain couples TRBV3-1 to TRBJ2-3; tentatively, D is TRBD2 (6 bases). CDR1 LGHDT and CDR2 YNNKEL come from the germline V gene (reference sequence). The CDR3 has 15 amino acids. Between the trimmed V and J ends, which lost 3 bases and 0 bases, there was a span of 10 bases. The CDR3, as DNA: TGTGCCAGCAGCCACCCCGGGACTAGCACAGATACGCAGTATTTT. It encodes CASSHPGTSTDTQYF.

This clonotype has ten or more counts. V gene TRBV5-6 combines with J gene TRBJ1-4, with D hard to call. V lost 0 bases to trimming and J lost 4 bases, with 13 bases between them. From germline, CDR1 is SGHDT and CDR2 YYEEEE. The CDR3 contains 16 residues. The CDR3 reads CASSLATSTHNEKLFF. The CDR3 nucleotides read TGTGCCAGCAGCTTGGCCACATCGACCCATAATGAAAAACTGTTTTTT.

This clonotype appeared a few times. This chain uses TRBV3-1 with TRBJ2-5; 11 nucleotides agree with TRBD1. CDR1 is LGHDT and CDR2 is YNNKEL in the germline V gene (reference sequence). V shed 7 bases, J shed 4 bases, and the junction held 14 bases outside the gene matches. This CDR3 spans 17 amino acids. DNA for the CDR3: TGTGCCAGCATCGGGCTAAGTCCGGACAGGGGGCGAGAGACCCAGTACTTC. This sequence encodes CASIGLSPDRGRETQYF.

The V and J genes are TRBV7-9 and TRBJ2-7; D call uncertain. The CDR3 is 13 residues long. Germline values: CDR1 SEHNR, CDR2 FQNEAQ (reference sequence). V was cut by 3 bases and J by 4 bases, with 10 bases left in between. The CDR3 region has the DNA TGTGCCAGCAGCTTGGGTTTTCGGTACGAGCAGTACTTC. Amino acids: CASSLGFRYEQYF.

The J gene is TRBJ2-5, the V gene TRBV6-2 or TRBV6-3, with D perhaps matching TRBD2 (6 bases). The CDR3 is 15 residues long. Trimming shortened V by 4 bases and J by 1 base, and 13 bases separated the two germline ends. Germline CDR1 is MNHEY and CDR2 is SVGEGT. CDR3 loop: CASSSDRDSQETQYF. The CDR3 nucleotides read TGTGCCAGCAGTTCAGACCGGGACTCCCAAGAGACCCAGTACTTC.

The V and J genes are TRBV29-1 and TRBJ2-3; 7 bases are a match to TRBD2. Germline values: CDR1 SQVTM, CDR2 ANQGSEA. The CDR3 loop spans 15 amino acids. Trimming removed 6 bases from V and 1 base from J; junction bases left unmatched: 10. Here the CDR3 DNA reads TGCAGCGTGGATAGACTAGCCCCTCGCACAGATACGCAGTATTTT. It encodes CSVDRLAPRTDTQYF.

As concerns this clonotype: Possible read error: a much larger clone is one base away. The CDR3 carries no conserved terminal phenylalanine or tryptophan, so it likely arises from a read error. The chain employs TRBV27 and TRBJ1-1; 8 nucleotides align to TRBD1. Germline CDR1 is MNHEY and CDR2 is SMNVEV (reference sequence). CDR3 length: 13 residues. Unmatched junction bases numbered 4, after V lost 6 bases and J lost 4 bases. CDR3 in amino acids: CASRLTGGTEAFL. Written as DNA, the CDR3 is TGTGCCAGCAGACTTACAGGGGGCACTGAAGCTTTCTTA.

The chain links TRBV18 to TRBJ2-3; TRBD2 might be the D (6 bases). V was pared by 3 bases and J by 4 bases, with 20 bases between. The CDR3 has 17 residues. Germline assignment: CDR1 KGHSH and CDR2 LQKENI. This CDR3 reads CASSPPTRRKLADTQYF. The CDR3 coding sequence is TGTGCCAGCTCACCTCCGACTAGACGGAAACTCGCAGATACGCAGTATTTT.

The sample holds a few counts of this clonotype. The V call is TRBV7-2, the J call TRBJ2-3, with 7 bases aligning to TRBD2. V was pared by 2 bases and J by 4 bases, with 9 bases of the junction left unmatched. From germline, CDR1 is SGHTA and CDR2 FQGNSA. CDR3 length: 16 amino acids. The CDR3 region has the DNA TGTGCCAGCAGCTTATGGAGAGCGGGACTGGCAGATACGCAGTATTTT. Amino acids: CASSLWRAGLADTQYF.

Turning to this clonotype: One end of the junction varies from germline; a read error may be responsible. The V gene is TRBV29-1, the J gene TRBJ2-5; TRBD1 matches 7 bases. This CDR3 comprises 13 residues. Germline-derived CDR1 and CDR2 are SQVTM and ANQGSEA. The CDR3 spells CSVEDRDQETQYF. The DNA of the CDR3 is TGCAGCGTCGAAGACAGGGACCAAGAGACCCAGTACTTC.

Regarding this clonotype: A read error may produce the germline difference seen at one junction end. V gene TRBV10-3 combines with J gene TRBJ2-1; D perhaps matches TRBD1 (5 bases). This CDR3 comprises 13 residues. Germline lookup yields CDR1 ENHRY and CDR2 SYGVKD. The CDR3 sequence is CAIKTDSDNEQFF. Written as DNA, the CDR3 is TGTGCCATCAAGACAGACTCCGACAATGAGCAGTTCTTC.

This clonotype was found many times. V gene TRBV20-1 combines with J gene TRBJ1-1; TRBD1 matches at 8 bases. V shed 4 bases and J 3 bases; nucleotides not matched to a gene: 16. CDR3 length equals 17 residues. CDR1 DFQATT and CDR2 SNEGSKA come from the germline V gene (reference sequence). The DNA for the CDR3 is TGCAGTGCTAATCAACAGGGGGTAGGAGTGATCGACACTGAAGCTTTCTTT. Protein product: CSANQQGVGVIDTEAFF.

In its sample, this clonotype was seen a few times. The chain links TRBV6-5 to TRBJ2-2; D remains unclear. Germline CDR1 and CDR2: MNHEY and SVGAGI. V lost 0 bases and J 0 bases, leaving 8 bases between the germline ends. CDR3 size: 16 residues. The CDR3 spells CASSYSLRSNTGELFF. CDR3 sequence (DNA): TGTGCCAGCAGTTACTCGTTGAGGTCGAACACCGGGGAGCTGTTTTTT.

V and J are TRBV7-2 and TRBJ1-3; unclear D gene. The CDR3 totals 12 residues. Germline V CDR1 and CDR2: SGHTA, FQGNSA. Trimming removed 2 bases at V and 7 bases at J, with 6 bases between. CDR3 DNA: TGTGCCAGCAGCTTATTAGGGAACACCATATATTTT. Its translation is CASSLLGNTIYF.